The entry below describes one TCR beta chain. Its antigen is not identified. Amplified TCR beta CDR3 regions derived from RNA transcripts. HTBI primers were used for first-round RT-PCR of the TCR CDR3. TCRdb re-derived calls from the multiplex PCR reads in MiXCR, one entry per CDR3 protein. The sample carries a few hundred thousand distinct CDR3 sequences, around 25% recorded once. The record originates from a study of T cells in Graves' hyperthyroidism and ophthalmopathy. At the level of the study: Initial diagnosis, before any treatment, was when peripheral blood was collected. Study-wide results and caveats: Clonotypes that were expanded in thyroid above 0.001 mostly appeared in blood too.

CDR3 length equals 15 residues. J gave up 2 bases and V 3 bases, and 7 bases lay outside the gene matches. Germline CDR1 is SGDLS and CDR2 is YYNGEE. Subjects aged 18 to 65 presented with newly diagnosed hyperthyroidism of less than 2 months' duration. Sequencing was performed on blood. This chain joins TRBV9 and TRBJ1-2, with 7 bases aligning to TRBD1. This receptor was taken from a man in his fifties with Graves' hyperthyroidism. The CDR3: CASSADTGQNYGYTF. The CDR3 bases are TGTGCCAGCAGCGCAGACACGGGACAGAACTATGGCTACACCTTC.